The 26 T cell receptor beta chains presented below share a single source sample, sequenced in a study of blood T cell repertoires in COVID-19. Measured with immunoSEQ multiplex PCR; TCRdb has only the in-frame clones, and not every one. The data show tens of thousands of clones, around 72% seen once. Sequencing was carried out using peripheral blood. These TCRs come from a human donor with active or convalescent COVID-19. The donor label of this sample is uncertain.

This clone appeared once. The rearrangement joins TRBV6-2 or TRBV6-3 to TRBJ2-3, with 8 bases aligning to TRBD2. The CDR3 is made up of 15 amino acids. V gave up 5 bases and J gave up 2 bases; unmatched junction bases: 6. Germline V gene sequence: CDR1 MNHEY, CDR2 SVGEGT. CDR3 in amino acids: CASSQLAGVTDTQYF. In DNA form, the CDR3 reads TGTGCCAGCAGTCAGCTAGCGGGCGTCACAGATACGCAGTATTTT.

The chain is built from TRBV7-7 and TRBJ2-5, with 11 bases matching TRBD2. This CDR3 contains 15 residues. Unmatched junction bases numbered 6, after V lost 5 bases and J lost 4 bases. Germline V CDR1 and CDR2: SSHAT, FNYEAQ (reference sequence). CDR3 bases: TGTGCCAGCAGCCTAAGTGGGACTAGCGGAGAGACCCAGTACTTC. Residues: CASSLSGTSGETQYF.

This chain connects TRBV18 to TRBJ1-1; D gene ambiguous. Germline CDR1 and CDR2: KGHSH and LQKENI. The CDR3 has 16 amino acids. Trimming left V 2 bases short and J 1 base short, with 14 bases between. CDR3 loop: CASSPGQDFRNTEAFF. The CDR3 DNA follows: TGTGCCAGCTCACCAGGGCAGGATTTCAGGAACACTGAAGCTTTCTTT.

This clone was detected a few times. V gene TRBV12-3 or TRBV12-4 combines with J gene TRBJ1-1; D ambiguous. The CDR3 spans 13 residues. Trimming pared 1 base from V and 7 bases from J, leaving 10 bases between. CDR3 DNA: TGTGCCAGCAGTTTAGATCGATCGCGTGAAGCTTTCTTT. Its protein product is CASSLDRSREAFF.

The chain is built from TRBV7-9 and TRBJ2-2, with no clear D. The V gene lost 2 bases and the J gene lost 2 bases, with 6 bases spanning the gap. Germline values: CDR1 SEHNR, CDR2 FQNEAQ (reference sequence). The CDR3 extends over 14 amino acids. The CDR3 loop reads CASSLYRNTGELFF. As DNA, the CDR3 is TGTGCCAGCAGCTTATATAGAAACACCGGGGAGCTGTTTTTT.

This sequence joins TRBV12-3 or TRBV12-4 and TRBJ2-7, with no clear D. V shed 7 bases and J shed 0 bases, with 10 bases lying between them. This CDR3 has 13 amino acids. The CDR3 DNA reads TGTGCCAGCACCATATCCAGCTCCTACGAGCAGTACTTC. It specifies CASTISSSYEQYF.

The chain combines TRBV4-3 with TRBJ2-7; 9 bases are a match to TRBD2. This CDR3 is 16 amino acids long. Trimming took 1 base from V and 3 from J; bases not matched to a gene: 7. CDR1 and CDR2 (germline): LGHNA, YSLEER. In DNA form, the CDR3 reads TGCGCCAGCAGCCAAGGGGCTAGCGGGGCGATCTACGAGCAGTACTTC. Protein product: CASSQGASGAIYEQYF.

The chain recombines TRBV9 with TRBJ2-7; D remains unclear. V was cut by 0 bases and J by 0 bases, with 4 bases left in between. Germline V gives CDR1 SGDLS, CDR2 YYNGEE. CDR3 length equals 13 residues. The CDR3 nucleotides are TGTGCCAGCAGCGTAGGCTACTCCTACGAGCAGTACTTC. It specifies CASSVGYSYEQYF. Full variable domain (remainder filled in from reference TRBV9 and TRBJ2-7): DSGVTQTPKHLITATGQRVTLRCSPRSGDLSVYWYQQSLDQGLQFLIQYYNGEERAKGNILERFSAQQFPDLHSELNLSSLELGDSALYFCASSVGYSYEQYFGPGTRLTVT.

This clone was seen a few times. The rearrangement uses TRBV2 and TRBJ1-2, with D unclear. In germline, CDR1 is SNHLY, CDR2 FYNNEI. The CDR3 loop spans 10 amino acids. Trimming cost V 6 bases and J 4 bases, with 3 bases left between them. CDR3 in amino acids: CASSRYGYTF. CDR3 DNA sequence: TGTGCCAGCAGCCGCTATGGCTACACCTTC.

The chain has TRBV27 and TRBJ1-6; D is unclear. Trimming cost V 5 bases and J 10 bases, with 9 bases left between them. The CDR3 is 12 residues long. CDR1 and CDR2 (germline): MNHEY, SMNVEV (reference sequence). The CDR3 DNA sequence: TGTGCCAGCAGTCCTACCCTCTCACCCCTCCACTTT. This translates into CASSPTLSPLHF.

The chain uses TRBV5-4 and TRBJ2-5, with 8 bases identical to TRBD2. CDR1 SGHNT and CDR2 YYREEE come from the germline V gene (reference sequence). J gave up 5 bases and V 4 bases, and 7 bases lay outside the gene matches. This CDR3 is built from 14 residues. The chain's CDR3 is CASSGREVRETQYF. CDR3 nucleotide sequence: TGTGCCAGCAGCGGGCGGGAGGTACGGGAGACCCAGTACTTC. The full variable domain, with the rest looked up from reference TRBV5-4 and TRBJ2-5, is ETGVTQSPTHLIKTRGQQVTLRCSSQSGHNTVSWYQQALGQGPQFIFQYYREEENGRGNFPPRFSGLQFPNYSSELNVNALELDDSALYLCASSGREVRETQYFGPGTRLLVL.

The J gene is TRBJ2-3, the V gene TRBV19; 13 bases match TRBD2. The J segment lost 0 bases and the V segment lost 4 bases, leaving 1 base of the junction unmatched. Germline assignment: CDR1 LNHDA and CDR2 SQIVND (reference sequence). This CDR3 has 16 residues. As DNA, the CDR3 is TGTGCCAGTAGTAGGACTAGCGGGAGTAGCACAGATACGCAGTATTTT. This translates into CASSRTSGSSTDTQYF. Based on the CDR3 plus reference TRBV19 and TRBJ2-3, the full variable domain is DGGITQSPKYLFRKEGQNVTLSCEQNLNHDAMYWYRQDPGQGLRLIYYSQIVNDFQKGDIAEGYSVSREKKESFPLTVTSAQKNPTAFYLCASSRTSGSSTDTQYFGPGTRLTVL.

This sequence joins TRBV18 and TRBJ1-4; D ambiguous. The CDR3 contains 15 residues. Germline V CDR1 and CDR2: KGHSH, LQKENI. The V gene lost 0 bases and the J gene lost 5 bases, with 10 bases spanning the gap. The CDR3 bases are TGTGCCAGCTCACCACCGTCAGGCAAGAATGAAAAACTGTTTTTT. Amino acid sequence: CASSPPSGKNEKLFF.

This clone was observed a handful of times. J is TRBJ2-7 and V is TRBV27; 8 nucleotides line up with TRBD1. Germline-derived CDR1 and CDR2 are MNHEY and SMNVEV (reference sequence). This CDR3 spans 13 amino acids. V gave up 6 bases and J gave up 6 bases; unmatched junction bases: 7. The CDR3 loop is CASRSSGGSEQYF. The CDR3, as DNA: TGTGCCAGCAGGTCGTCAGGGGGCTCCGAGCAGTACTTC.

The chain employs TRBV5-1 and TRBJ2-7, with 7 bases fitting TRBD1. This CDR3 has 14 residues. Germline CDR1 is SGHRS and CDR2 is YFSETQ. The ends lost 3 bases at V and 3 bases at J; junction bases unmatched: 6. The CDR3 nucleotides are TGCGCCAGCAGCTCGAGTCAGGGGGTCTACGAGCAGTACTTC. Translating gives CASSSSQGVYEQYF. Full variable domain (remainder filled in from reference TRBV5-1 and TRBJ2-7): KAGVTQTPRYLIKTRGQQVTLSCSPISGHRSVSWYQQTPGQGLQFLFEYFSETQRNKGNFPGRFSGRQFSNSRSEMNVSTLELGDSALYLCASSSSQGVYEQYFGPGTRLTVT.

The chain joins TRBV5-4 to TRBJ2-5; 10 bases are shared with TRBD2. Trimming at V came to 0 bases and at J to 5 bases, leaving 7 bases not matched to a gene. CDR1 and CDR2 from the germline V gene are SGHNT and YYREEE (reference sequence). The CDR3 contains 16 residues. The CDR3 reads CASSLGSGRAGETQYF. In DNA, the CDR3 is TGTGCCAGCAGCTTGGGGAGCGGGAGGGCCGGGGAGACCCAGTACTTC.

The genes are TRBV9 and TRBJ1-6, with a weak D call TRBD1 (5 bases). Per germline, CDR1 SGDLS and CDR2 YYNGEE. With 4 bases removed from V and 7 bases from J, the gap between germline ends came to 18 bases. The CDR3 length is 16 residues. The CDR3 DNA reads TGTGCCAGCAGCCCGAGGAGGGGTACCGGCAATTCACCCCTCCACTTT. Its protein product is CASSPRRGTGNSPLHF.

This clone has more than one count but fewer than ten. Written as DNA, the CDR3 is TGTGCCACCAGCCCAACAGGGGGCGGACAGCCCCAGCATTTT. It codes for CATSPTGGGQPQHF. The chain has TRBV24-1 and TRBJ1-5; TRBD1 matches at 9 bases. The ends lost 7 bases at V and 7 bases at J; junction bases unmatched: 7. The length of the CDR3 is 14 residues. Looked up from germline, CDR1 is KGHDR and CDR2 is SFDVKD.

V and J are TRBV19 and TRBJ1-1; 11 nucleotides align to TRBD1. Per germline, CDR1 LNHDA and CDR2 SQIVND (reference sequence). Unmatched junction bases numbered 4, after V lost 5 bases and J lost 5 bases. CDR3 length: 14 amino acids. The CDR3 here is CASSWGTGGTEAFF. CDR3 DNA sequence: TGTGCCAGTAGTTGGGGGACAGGGGGGACTGAAGCTTTCTTT.

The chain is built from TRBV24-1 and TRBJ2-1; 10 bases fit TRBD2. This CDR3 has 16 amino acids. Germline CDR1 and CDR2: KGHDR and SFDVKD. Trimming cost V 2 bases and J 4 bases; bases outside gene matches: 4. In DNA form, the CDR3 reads TGTGCCACCAGTGATTCACTAGCGGGGCAGTACAATGAGCAGTTCTTC. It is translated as CATSDSLAGQYNEQFF.

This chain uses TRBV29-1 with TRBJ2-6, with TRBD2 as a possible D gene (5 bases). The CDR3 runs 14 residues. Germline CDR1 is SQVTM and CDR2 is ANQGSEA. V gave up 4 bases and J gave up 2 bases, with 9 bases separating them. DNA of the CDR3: TGCAGCGTTGGCGAGGGAGCTGGGGCCAACGTCCTGACTTTC. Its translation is CSVGEGAGANVLTF.

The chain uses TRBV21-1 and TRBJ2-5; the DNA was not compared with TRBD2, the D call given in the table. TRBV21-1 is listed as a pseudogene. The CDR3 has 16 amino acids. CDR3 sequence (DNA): TGTGCCAGCACCCTAGGTCCTAGCGGGAACCAAGAGACCCAGTACTTC. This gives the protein CASTLGPSGNQETQYF.

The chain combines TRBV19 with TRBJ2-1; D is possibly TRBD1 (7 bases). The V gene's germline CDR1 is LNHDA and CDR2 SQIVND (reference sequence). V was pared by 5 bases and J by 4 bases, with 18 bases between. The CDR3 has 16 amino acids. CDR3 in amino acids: CASSGVGGGVYNEQFF. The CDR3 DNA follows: TGTGCCAGTAGTGGGGTCGGAGGGGGCGTATACAATGAGCAGTTCTTC.

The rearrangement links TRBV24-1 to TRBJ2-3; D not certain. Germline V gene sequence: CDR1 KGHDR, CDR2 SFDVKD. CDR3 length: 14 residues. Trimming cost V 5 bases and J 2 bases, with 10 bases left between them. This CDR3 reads CATSGQKITDTQYF. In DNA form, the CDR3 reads TGTGCCACCAGTGGCCAGAAAATCACAGATACGCAGTATTTT.

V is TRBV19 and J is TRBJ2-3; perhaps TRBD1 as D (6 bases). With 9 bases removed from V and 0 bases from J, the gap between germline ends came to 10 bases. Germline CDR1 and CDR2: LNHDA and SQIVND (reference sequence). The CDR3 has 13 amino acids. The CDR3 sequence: CASRDTSTDTQYF. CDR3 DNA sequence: TGTGCCAGCCGGGACACAAGCACAGATACGCAGTATTTT.

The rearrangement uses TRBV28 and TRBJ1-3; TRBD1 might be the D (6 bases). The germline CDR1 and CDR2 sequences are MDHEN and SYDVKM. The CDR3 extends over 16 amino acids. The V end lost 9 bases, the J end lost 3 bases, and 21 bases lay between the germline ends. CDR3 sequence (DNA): TGTGCCAGTACCCCCTTGGGGGGGGCACGTGGAAACACCATATATTTT. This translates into CASTPLGGARGNTIYF.